The sequence of this TCR beta chain was determined in a study of cytomegalovirus exposure and HLA in healthy donors. Study as a whole: The 500 to 750 first-cohort repertoires and the 100 to 150 validation repertoires shared the same platform, a later analysis reported.

The donors belonged to the approximately 130-subject validation cohort, separate from the approximately 700-subject first cohort. The CDR3 contains 15 residues. Trimming pared 4 bases from V and 5 bases from J, leaving 18 bases between. CDR1 and CDR2 from the germline V gene are KGHSH and LQKENI. Sequenced by immunoSEQ multiplex PCR; TCRdb stores in-frame clones only, minus some. The table includes over 120,000 clones, 89% detected once. General observations from the study: In vitro confirmation showed three CMV-associated chains to be CMV antigen specific. Despite most TCR sequences being rare, some public TCRs occurred in many donors.

In this sample, this clone turned up once. Its antigen remains unknown. The origin of this receptor is a woman between 18 and 30 years old in good health and CMV-seropositive. The sequenced sample consisted of PBMCs. The gene calls are TRBV18 and TRBJ2-7, with D hard to call. For the CDR3, the DNA is TGTGCCAGCTCACTACGTACGTGGGCGTCAGACGAGCAGTACTTC. Protein product: CASSLRTWASDEQYF.